The rows below give T cell receptor beta chains drawn from one sample of a study of T and B cells in COVID-19 patients. TCRdb re-analysed the multiplex PCR reads in MiXCR, keeping a single row per CDR3 protein. This sample yields around 950 distinct CDR3 sequences, of which 28% are seen a single time; approximately 32% belongs to the top ten. Material: blood. The receptor source for this set is a human donor with active COVID-19. Each CDR3 is given with its conserved first and last residue. A D gene is named only where the DNA matches it firmly. Clone size, where shown, is once, few, many, or a class for clones that have expanded.

d_call: TRBD2; j_call: TRBJ2-1; v_call: TRBV24-1; clone_size: medium-sized; cdr3_aa: CATSDFSGGGTYNEQFF; cdr3_nt: TGTGCCACCAGTGATTTCTCTGGGGGGGGGACCTACAATGAGCAGTTCTTC
d_call: -; j_call: TRBJ2-1; v_call: TRBV29-1; clone_size: large; cdr3_aa: CSVDKTGHEQFF; cdr3_nt: TGCAGCGTTGATAAAACAGGGCATGAGCAGTTCTTC
d_call: -; j_call: TRBJ2-3; v_call: TRBV2; clone_size: few; cdr3_aa: CASSVGDTQYF; cdr3_nt: TGTGCCAGCAGTGTGGGGGATACGCAGTATTTT
d_call: -; j_call: TRBJ2-1; v_call: TRBV28; clone_size: few; cdr3_aa: CASSHPPMGPFYNEQFF; cdr3_nt: TGTGCCAGCAGTCACCCCCCCATGGGTCCTTTCTACAATGAGCAGTTCTTC
d_call: -; j_call: TRBJ1-2; v_call: TRBV19; clone_size: medium-sized; cdr3_aa: CASTQLDRNYGYTF; cdr3_nt: TGTGCCAGTACCCAATTAGACAGAAACTATGGCTACACCTTC
d_call: TRBD2; j_call: TRBJ2-3; v_call: TRBV24-1; clone_size: medium-sized; cdr3_aa: CATSVGLAGTDTQYF; cdr3_nt: TGTGCCACCAGCGTGGGACTAGCGGGCACAGATACGCAGTATTTT
d_call: -; j_call: TRBJ1-4; v_call: TRBV5-1; clone_size: medium-sized; cdr3_aa: CASPSTFFSNEKLFF; cdr3_nt: TGCGCCAGTCCGAGCACATTCTTCTCTAATGAAAAACTGTTTTTT
d_call: -; j_call: TRBJ2-5; v_call: TRBV11-2; clone_size: -; cdr3_aa: CASSLSLGLGGETQYF; cdr3_nt: TGTGCCAGCAGCTTAAGTCTCGGGTTGGGTGGGGAGACCCAGTACTTC
d_call: TRBD1; j_call: TRBJ2-7; v_call: TRBV2; clone_size: -; cdr3_aa: CASSEGQGSYEQYF; cdr3_nt: TGTGCCAGCAGTGAAGGACAGGGCTCCTACGAGCAGTACTTC
d_call: TRBD1; j_call: TRBJ2-1; v_call: TRBV29-1; clone_size: large; cdr3_aa: CSGLPYLDRGSSYNEQFF; cdr3_nt: TGCAGCGGCCTGCCCTACTTGGACAGGGGGTCCTCCTACAATGAGCAGTTCTTC
d_call: -; j_call: TRBJ2-7; v_call: TRBV5-5; clone_size: large; cdr3_aa: CASSPNPLSSYEQYF; cdr3_nt: TGTGCCAGCAGCCCAAATCCCCTTAGCTCCTACGAGCAGTACTTC
d_call: TRBD2; j_call: TRBJ2-7; v_call: TRBV6-5; clone_size: -; cdr3_aa: CASRRGTSGYEQYF; cdr3_nt: TGTGCCAGCAGACGCGGGACTAGCGGGTACGAGCAGTACTTC
d_call: TRBD1; j_call: TRBJ1-1; v_call: TRBV6-6; clone_size: large; cdr3_aa: CASSYPQGARSGTEAFF; cdr3_nt: TGTGCCAGCAGTTACCCTCAGGGGGCGCGTAGTGGCACTGAAGCTTTCTTT
d_call: -; j_call: TRBJ1-5; v_call: TRBV20-1; clone_size: -; cdr3_aa: CSASEAGRGHQPQHF; cdr3_nt: TGCAGTGCTAGCGAGGCGGGGAGGGGCCATCAGCCCCAGCATTTT
d_call: TRBD1; j_call: TRBJ2-7; v_call: TRBV10-2; clone_size: medium-sized; cdr3_aa: CASSGQGFWEQYF; cdr3_nt: TGCGCCAGCAGCGGACAGGGCTTTTGGGAGCAGTACTTC
d_call: -; j_call: TRBJ1-5; v_call: TRBV28; clone_size: -; cdr3_aa: CASSLGAPRAYSNQPQHF; cdr3_nt: TGTGCCAGCAGTTTAGGTGCCCCCCGGGCTTATAGCAATCAGCCCCAGCATTTT
d_call: TRBD1; j_call: TRBJ1-2; v_call: TRBV5-5; clone_size: few; cdr3_aa: CASSPLTGDVGYTF; cdr3_nt: TGTGCCAGCAGCCCTCTGACAGGGGATGTTGGCTACACCTTC
d_call: -; j_call: TRBJ2-5; v_call: TRBV29-1; clone_size: large; cdr3_aa: CSVLLTLGRETQYF; cdr3_nt: TGCAGCGTTCTCCTCACCCTTGGGCGGGAGACCCAGTACTTC
d_call: TRBD2; j_call: TRBJ2-3; v_call: TRBV12-3/TRBV12-4; clone_size: -; cdr3_aa: CASSSRTSGGTDTQYF; cdr3_nt: TGTGCCAGCAGCTCTCGGACTAGCGGGGGCACAGATACGCAGTATTTT
d_call: -; j_call: TRBJ2-3; v_call: TRBV5-1; clone_size: medium-sized; cdr3_aa: CASSPGTLDLTDTQYF; cdr3_nt: TGCGCCAGCAGCCCGGGGACTCTGGATCTCACAGATACGCAGTATTTT
d_call: -; j_call: TRBJ2-1; v_call: TRBV6-5; clone_size: large; cdr3_aa: CASTPSVGNEQFF; cdr3_nt: TGTGCCAGCACCCCGAGCGTCGGCAATGAGCAGTTCTTC
d_call: -; j_call: TRBJ1-5; v_call: TRBV28; clone_size: medium-sized; cdr3_aa: CASSAGEGVSQPQHF; cdr3_nt: TGTGCCAGCAGCGCCGGGGAGGGGGTTTCTCAGCCCCAGCATTTT
d_call: TRBD1; j_call: TRBJ2-3; v_call: TRBV28; clone_size: few; cdr3_aa: CASSSLQGPDTQYF; cdr3_nt: TGTGCCAGCAGTTCACTACAGGGGCCAGATACGCAGTATTTT
d_call: -; j_call: TRBJ1-4; v_call: TRBV6-1; clone_size: medium-sized; cdr3_aa: CASSESGAGKLFF; cdr3_nt: TGTGCCAGCAGTGAATCAGGGGCCGGAAAACTGTTTTTT
d_call: -; j_call: TRBJ2-7; v_call: TRBV13; clone_size: -; cdr3_aa: CASRLEGQGTYEQYF; cdr3_nt: TGTGCCAGCAGACTAGAGGGGCAGGGAACCTACGAGCAGTACTTC